Included here is one T cell receptor (beta chain) sequence, with context. These data come from a study of blood T cell repertoires in COVID-19. Study context: The analysed material was cDNA or gDNA that came from T cells, B-cell-depleted T cells, or PBMCs.

Clones were read by immunoSEQ multiplex PCR, and TCRdb kept only the in-frame ones, dropping some. The data show under 70,000 clones, with about 91% seen just once and around 6.4% held by the top ten. Losses at the gene ends were 6 bases for V and 7 bases for J; bases not matched to a gene: 5. The germline V gene has CDR1 LGHDT and CDR2 YNNKEL (reference sequence). This CDR3 is built from 15 residues. The sequencing sample was made of peripheral blood. The sequence was obtained from a woman in her 70s with acute or convalescent COVID-19. The V and J genes are TRBV3-1 (or the pseudogene TRBV3-2) and TRBJ2-1; 14 bases agree with TRBD2. The CDR3 sequence: CASRLGLAGVNEQFF. In DNA, the CDR3 is TGTGCCAGCAGGTTGGGACTAGCGGGAGTAAATGAGCAGTTCTTC.